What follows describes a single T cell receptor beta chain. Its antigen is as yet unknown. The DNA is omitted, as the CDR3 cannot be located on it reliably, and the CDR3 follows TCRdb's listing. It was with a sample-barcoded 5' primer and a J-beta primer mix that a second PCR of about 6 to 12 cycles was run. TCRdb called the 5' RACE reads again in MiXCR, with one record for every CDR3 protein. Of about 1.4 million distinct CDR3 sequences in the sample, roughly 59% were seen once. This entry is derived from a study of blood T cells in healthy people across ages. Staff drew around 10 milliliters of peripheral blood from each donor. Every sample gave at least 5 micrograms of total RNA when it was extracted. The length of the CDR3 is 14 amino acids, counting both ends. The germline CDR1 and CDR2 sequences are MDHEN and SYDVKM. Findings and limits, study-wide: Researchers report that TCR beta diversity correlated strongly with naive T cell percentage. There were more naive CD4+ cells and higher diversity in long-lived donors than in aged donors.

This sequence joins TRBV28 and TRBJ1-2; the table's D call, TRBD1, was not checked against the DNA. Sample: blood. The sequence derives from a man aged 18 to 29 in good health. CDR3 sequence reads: CASSFGEGSYGYTF.